This record covers a single T cell receptor (beta chain). Its antigen is unknown. Use of 60 Vbeta and 13 Jbeta primers characterized the PCR. Clones were sequenced by immunoSEQ multiplex PCR, and TCRdb holds only the in-frame ones, with some missing. The sample records about 160,000 clones, around 86% being singletons. Deletions cut 10 bases from V and 0 bases from J, with 16 bases between. Germline-derived CDR1 and CDR2 are WSHSY and SAAADI. The CDR3 runs to 15 residues. The data belong to a study of cytomegalovirus exposure and HLA in healthy donors. Broader study findings: TCR association rates varied by HLA locus in a later analysis, with DRB1 highest and HLA-C lowest. Reports showed the classifier diagnosing cytomegalovirus status with high specificity and sensitivity. Most subjects had HLA-A and HLA-B alleles reportedly predicted accurately by TCR beta sequences. Previously analyzed data showed that most TCR beta V segments were productive at a frequency of about 87% or about 30%.

The chain employs TRBV10-2 and TRBJ2-1; the D gene is possibly TRBD2 (6 bases). Material: PBMCs. The source of this sequence is a girl aged 2-15 years in good health and CMV-seropositive. CDR3 DNA sequence: TGCGCCACCGGTCTGGGCGGGATCTCCTACAATGAGCAGTTCTTC. It encodes CATGLGGISYNEQFF.